These 4 T cell receptor beta chains were sequenced from one sample in a study of regulatory T cells in long-lasting Graves disease. Arm-PCR with iRepertoire HTBI primers amplified the CDR3 regions for these TCR beta libraries. From the multiplex PCR reads, TCRdb called clonotypes with MiXCR, one entry per CDR3 protein. This repertoire shows fewer than 550,000 distinct CDR3 sequences, about a sixth found once; its top ten account for about 25%. Time point of the sample: newly diagnosed GD, antithyroid drugs for less than 3 months. Researchers made the TCR library from RNA that was extracted from PBMCs. The same data also contributed to another study, on T cells in Graves' hyperthyroidism and ophthalmopathy.

Sequencing used peripheral blood mononuclear cells (PBMCs), obtained at new diagnosis, from a patient treated with antithyroid drugs. All receptors come from a woman in her late teens or twenties with Graves disease.

The chain links TRBV5-6 to TRBJ1-1; no clear D gene. This CDR3 region has 13 residues. Germline V CDR1 and CDR2: SGHDT, YYEEEE. The ends were cut back, 1 base at V and 8 bases at J, with 12 bases in the middle. The CDR3 reads CASSLRTALEAFF. The DNA for the CDR3 is TGTGCCAGCAGCTTGAGGACGGCCCTCGAAGCTTTCTTT.

This clonotype appeared a few times. This chain uses TRBV5-8 with TRBJ2-6; TRBD2 aligns across 8 bases. The V gene's germline CDR1 is SGHTS and CDR2 YDEGEE. This CDR3 spans 17 amino acids. J gave up 0 bases and V 4 bases, and 6 bases lay outside the gene matches. CDR3 DNA: TGTGCCAGCAGCCAACTAGCGGTTAGCTCTGGGGCCAACGTCCTGACTTTC. Its protein is CASSQLAVSSGANVLTF. The full variable domain, completed using reference TRBV5-8 and TRBJ2-6, is EAGVTQSPTHLIKTRGQQATLRCSPISGHTSVYWYQQALGLGLQFLLWYDEGEERNRGNFPPRFSGRQFPNYSSELNVNALELEDSALYLCASSQLAVSSGANVLTFGAGSRLTVL.

This clonotype appeared many times. This rearrangement joins TRBV7-8 to TRBJ1-5, with TRBD1 matching over 8 bases. V shed 5 bases and J 6 bases; nucleotides not matched to a gene: 6. The germline V gene has CDR1 SGHVS and CDR2 FQNEAQ. The CDR3 has 14 residues. The CDR3 region has the DNA TGTGCCAGCAGCCAAACAGGGGGTGGTCAGCCCCAGCATTTT. Its protein is CASSQTGGGQPQHF. Using reference TRBV7-8 and TRBJ1-5 for the parts outside the CDR3, the full variable domain is GAGVSQSPRYKVAKRGQDVALRCDPISGHVSLFWYQQALGQGPEFLTYFQNEAQLDKSGLPSDRFFAERPEGSVSTLKIQRTQQEDSAVYLCASSQTGGGQPQHFGDGTRLSIL.

At least ten counts were recorded for this clonotype. V usage is TRBV5-8 and J usage is TRBJ1-1; D is perhaps TRBD1 (6 bases). Germline V gives CDR1 SGHTS, CDR2 YDEGEE. The V gene lost 0 bases and the J gene lost 9 bases, with 12 bases spanning the gap. The CDR3 sequence is 13 residues long. CDR3 protein: CASSLGRGTQAFF. In nucleotides, the CDR3 is TGTGCCAGCAGCTTGGGCAGGGGTACTCAAGCTTTCTTT.